What follows is one T cell receptor beta chain and its context. Its antigen is not identified. This record comes from a study of T cell repertoires in cytomegalovirus infection. Study-level information: Public TCR beta signatures marked donors with CMV infection and the matching HLA.

The CDR3 consists of 17 residues. Germline V lookup: CDR1 MNHEY, CDR2 SMNVEV (reference sequence). Trimming at V came to 0 bases and at J to 8 bases, leaving 10 bases not matched to a gene. TCRdb recomputed calls from the reads with MiXCR, one row per CDR3 protein. The sample includes hundreds of thousands of distinct CDR3 sequences, approximately 33% seen only once; the top ten take over 15%. V and J are TRBV27 and TRBJ2-2; 9 nucleotides align to TRBD2. The sample here was cultured PBMCs, taken from culture after CMV antigen stimulation. The sequence was obtained from a human donor in good health (CMV status not recorded). Some clones in this sample may be carry-over from other donors' samples. The CDR3 sequence is CASSLSASSGIVGELFF. The CDR3 nucleotides are TGTGCCAGCAGTTTATCTGCCTCTAGCGGGATCGTTGGGGAGCTGTTTTTT.